This T cell receptor beta chain originates from a study of T cell responses to AZD1222 COVID-19 vaccine. Germline CDR1 SGHTA, CDR2 FQGTGA. This CDR3 comprises 15 residues. V lost 5 bases and J lost 6, with 17 bases in between. Sequencing used immunoSEQ multiplex PCR; TCRdb keeps in-frame clones, though not all of them. The data contain 130,000 to 150,000 clones, roughly 91% of them singletons. Study-level findings and limits: Reportedly, nearly half of unique spike TCRs recognized epitopes outside B.1.351/B.1.1.7 mutations.

Worth noting for this clone: Its antigen is unknown.

The chain carries TRBV7-3 and TRBJ1-5; D remains ambiguous. The TCR comes from an adult who received the AZD1222 COVID-19 vaccine. The material was peripheral blood, obtained 28 days after the second AZD1222 dose. CDR3 amino acids: CASSKRTAAGQPQHF. The CDR3 region has the DNA TGTGCCAGCAGCAAACGGACGGCCGCGGGTCAGCCCCAGCATTTT. The complete variable domain, with remaining parts taken from reference TRBV7-3 and TRBJ1-5, reads GAGVSQTPSNKVTEKGKYVELRCDPISGHTALYWYRQSLGQGPEFLIYFQGTGAADDSGLPNDRFFAVRPEGSVSTLKIQRTERGDSAVYLCASSKRTAAGQPQHFGDGTRLSIL.